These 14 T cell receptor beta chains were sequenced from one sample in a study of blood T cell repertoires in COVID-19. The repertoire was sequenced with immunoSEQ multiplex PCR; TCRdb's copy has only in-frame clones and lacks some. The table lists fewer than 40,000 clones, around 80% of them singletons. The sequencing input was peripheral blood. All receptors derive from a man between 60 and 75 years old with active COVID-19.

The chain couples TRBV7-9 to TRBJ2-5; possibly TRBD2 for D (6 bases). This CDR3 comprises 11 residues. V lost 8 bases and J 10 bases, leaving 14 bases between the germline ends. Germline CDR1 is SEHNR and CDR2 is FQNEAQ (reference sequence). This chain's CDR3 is CASHGVGGQYF. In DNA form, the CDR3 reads TGTGCCAGCCACGGAGTGGGGGGCCAGTACTTC. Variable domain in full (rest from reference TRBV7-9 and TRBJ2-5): DTGVSQNPRHKITKRGQNVTFRCDPISEHNRLYWYRQTLGQGPEFLTYFQNEAQLEKSRLLSDRFSAERPKGSFSTLEIQRTEQGDSAMYLCASHGVGGQYFGPGTRLLVL.

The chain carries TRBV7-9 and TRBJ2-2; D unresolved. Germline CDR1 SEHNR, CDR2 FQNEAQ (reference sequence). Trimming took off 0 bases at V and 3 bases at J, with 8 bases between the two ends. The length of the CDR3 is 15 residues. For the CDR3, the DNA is TGTGCCAGCAGCTTAGCTCTAGTCGACACCGGGGAGCTGTTTTTT. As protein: CASSLALVDTGELFF.

The CDR3 nucleotides read TGTGCCAGCAGGGCGGGACAGCCCTCCTACGAGCAGTACTTC. It translates to CASRAGQPSYEQYF. The chain has TRBV2 and TRBJ2-7; perhaps TRBD1 as D (7 bases). Trimming cost V 6 bases and J 0 bases, with 12 bases left between them. CDR1 is SNHLY, CDR2 FYNNEI, per germline. The CDR3 contains 14 residues.

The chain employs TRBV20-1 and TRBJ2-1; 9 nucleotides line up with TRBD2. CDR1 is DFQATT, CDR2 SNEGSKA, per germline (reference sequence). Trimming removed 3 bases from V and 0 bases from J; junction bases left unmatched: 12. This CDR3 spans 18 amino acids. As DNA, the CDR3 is TGCAGTGCTAGTAGGCGGGGGGGACTTTCCAGCTCCTACAATGAGCAGTTCTTC. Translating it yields CSASRRGGLSSSYNEQFF.

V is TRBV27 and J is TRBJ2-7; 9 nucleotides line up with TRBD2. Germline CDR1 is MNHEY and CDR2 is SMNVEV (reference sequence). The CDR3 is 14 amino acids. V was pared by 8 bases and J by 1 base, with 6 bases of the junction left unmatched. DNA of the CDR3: TGTGCCAGCGCGAGACTAGCGGAATCCTACGAGCAGTACTTC. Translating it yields CASARLAESYEQYF.

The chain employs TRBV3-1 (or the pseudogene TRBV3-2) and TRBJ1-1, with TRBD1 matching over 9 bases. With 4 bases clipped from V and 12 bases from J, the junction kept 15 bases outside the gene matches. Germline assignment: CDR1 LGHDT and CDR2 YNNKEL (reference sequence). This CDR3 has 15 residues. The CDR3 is CASSRPFRDRESTFF. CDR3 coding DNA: TGTGCCAGCAGCCGCCCTTTCCGGGACAGGGAGTCAACTTTCTTT.

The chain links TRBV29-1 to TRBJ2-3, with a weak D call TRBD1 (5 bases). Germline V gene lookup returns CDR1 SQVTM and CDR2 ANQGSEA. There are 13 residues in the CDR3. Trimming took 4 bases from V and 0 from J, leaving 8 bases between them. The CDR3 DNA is TGCAGCGTTGGCCAGGGTAGCACAGATACGCAGTATTTT. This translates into CSVGQGSTDTQYF.

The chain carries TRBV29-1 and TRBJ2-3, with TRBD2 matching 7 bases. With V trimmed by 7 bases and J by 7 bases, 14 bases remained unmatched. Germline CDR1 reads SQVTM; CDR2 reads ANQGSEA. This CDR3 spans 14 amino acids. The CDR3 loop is CSAAFAGVGNTQYF. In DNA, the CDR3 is TGCAGCGCGGCCTTCGCGGGAGTAGGCAATACGCAGTATTTT.

This CDR3 is CASSPSGGITDTQYF. The CDR3 DNA reads TGTGCCAGCAGCCCCAGCGGGGGGATCACAGATACGCAGTATTTT. This rearrangement joins TRBV9 to TRBJ2-3, with 9 bases that match TRBD2. Looked up from germline, CDR1 is SGDLS and CDR2 is YYNGEE. V shed 4 bases and J 2 bases; nucleotides not matched to a gene: 5. CDR3 size: 15 residues.

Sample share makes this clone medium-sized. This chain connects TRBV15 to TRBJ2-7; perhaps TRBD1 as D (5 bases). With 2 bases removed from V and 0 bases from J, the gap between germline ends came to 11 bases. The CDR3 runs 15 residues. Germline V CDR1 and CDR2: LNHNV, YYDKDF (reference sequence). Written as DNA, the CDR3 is TGTGCCACCAGCAGACCCTGGGGCAGCTCCTACGAGCAGTACTTC. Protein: CATSRPWGSSYEQYF.

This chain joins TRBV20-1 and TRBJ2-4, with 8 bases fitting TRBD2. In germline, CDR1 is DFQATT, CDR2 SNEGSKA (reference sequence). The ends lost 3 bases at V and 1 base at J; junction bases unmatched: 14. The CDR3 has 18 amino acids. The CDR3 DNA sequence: TGCAGTGCTAGTTCGGGACTAGAGCGTAAGGGTGCCAAAAACATTCAGTACTTC. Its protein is CSASSGLERKGAKNIQYF.

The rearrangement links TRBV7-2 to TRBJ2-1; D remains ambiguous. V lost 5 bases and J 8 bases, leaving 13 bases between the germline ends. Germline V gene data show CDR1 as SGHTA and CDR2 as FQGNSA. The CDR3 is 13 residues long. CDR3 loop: CASSPPSGHEQFF. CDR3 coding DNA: TGTGCCAGCAGCCCACCGTCTGGCCATGAGCAGTTCTTC.

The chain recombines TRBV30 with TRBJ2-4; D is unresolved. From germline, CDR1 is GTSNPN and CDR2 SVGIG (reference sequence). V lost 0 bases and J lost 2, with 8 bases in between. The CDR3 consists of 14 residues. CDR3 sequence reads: CAWSVITSKNIQYF. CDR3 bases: TGTGCCTGGAGTGTAATCACATCCAAAAACATTCAGTACTTC.

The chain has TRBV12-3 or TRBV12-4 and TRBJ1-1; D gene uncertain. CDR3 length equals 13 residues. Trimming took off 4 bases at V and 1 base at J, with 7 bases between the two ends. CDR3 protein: CASSYIQNTEAFF. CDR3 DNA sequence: TGTGCCAGCAGTTACATCCAGAACACTGAAGCTTTCTTT.